A selection of T cell receptor beta chains follows, all from one sample in a study of T cells after yellow fever vaccination. TCRdb itself ran the 5' RACE reads through MiXCR, one entry per CDR3 protein. The sample lists approximately 61,000 distinct CDR3 sequences, more than 5.5% occurring once. The source material was CD8+ T cells sorted from PBMCs, sampled on the day of the first yellow fever vaccination. Receptors were obtained from a young man who received the YFV17D yellow fever vaccine. CDR3s include the opening cysteine and the closing phenylalanine or tryptophan. The D gene is left open where the match is weak. Only part of the rows carry a size: once, few, many, or a class if the clone is expanded.

CDR3: CASKPQQGARTDTQYF; DNA: TGTGCCAGCAAACCGCAACAGGGGGCGCGGACAGATACGCAGTATTTT; J: TRBJ2-3; size: .; D: TRBD1; V: TRBV7-9
CDR3: CASTSWGDTQYF; DNA: TGTGCCAGCACTTCCTGGGGAGATACGCAGTATTTT; J: TRBJ2-3; size: many; D: .; V: TRBV12-3/TRBV12-4
CDR3: CASSQEWRASSYEKLFF; DNA: TGCGCCAGCAGCCAAGAGTGGCGGGCAAGCTCCTATGAAAAACTGTTTTTT; J: TRBJ1-4; size: .; D: .; V: TRBV4-3
CDR3: CAISDRLNTEAFF; DNA: TGTGCCATCAGTGACAGGTTAAACACTGAAGCTTTCTTT; J: TRBJ1-1; size: .; D: .; V: TRBV10-3
CDR3: CASSLSDRGWEDTQYF; DNA: TGCGCCAGCAGCTTGAGTGACCGGGGCTGGGAAGATACGCAGTATTTT; J: TRBJ2-3; size: many; D: .; V: TRBV5-1
CDR3: CASSLVGGEYNEQFF; DNA: TGTGCCAGCAGCTTAGTGGGGGGCGAATACAATGAGCAGTTCTTC; J: TRBJ2-1; size: .; D: .; V: TRBV7-2
CDR3: CASSQDSQETQYF; DNA: TGTGCCAGCAGCCAGGACAGCCAAGAGACCCAGTACTTC; J: TRBJ2-5; size: many; D: .; V: TRBV3-1
CDR3: CASSFPGGLGTEAFF; DNA: TGTGCCAGCAGCTTCCCTGGGGGGCTGGGGACTGAAGCTTTCTTT; J: TRBJ1-1; size: few; D: .; V: TRBV7-2
CDR3: CASSLLTSGGDTQYF; DNA: TGTGCCAGCAGCTTGCTGACTAGTGGTGGAGATACGCAGTATTTT; J: TRBJ2-3; size: many; D: .; V: TRBV5-6
CDR3: CASSYSGAGANVLTF; DNA: TGTGCCAGCAGTTACTCTGGCGCTGGGGCCAACGTCCTGACTTTC; J: TRBJ2-6; size: many; D: .; V: TRBV6-2/TRBV6-3
CDR3: CASSLEVGPSSGANVLTF; DNA: TGTGCCAGCAGCTTAGAGGTTGGGCCCTCGAGTGGGGCCAACGTCCTGACTTTC; J: TRBJ2-6; size: .; D: .; V: TRBV11-2
CDR3: CASSFGTGGLDEQFF; DNA: TGTGCCAGCAGCTTTGGGACAGGGGGCTTAGATGAGCAGTTCTTC; J: TRBJ2-1; size: once; D: TRBD1; V: TRBV7-2
CDR3: CASSQVRGRLQNTIYF; DNA: TGCGCCAGCAGCCAAGTCCGGGGAAGGTTACAAAACACCATATATTTT; J: TRBJ1-3; size: many; D: .; V: TRBV4-1
CDR3: CASSESSGGLADTQYF; DNA: TGTGCCAGCAGTGAGAGTAGCGGGGGGCTCGCAGATACGCAGTATTTT; J: TRBJ2-3; size: many; D: TRBD2; V: TRBV2
CDR3: CASSHPGGAGYTF; DNA: TGTGCCAGCAGCCACCCTGGGGGAGCTGGCTACACCTTC; J: TRBJ1-2; size: many; D: .; V: TRBV3-1
CDR3: CASSQDDRDKAYSEQFF; DNA: TGCGCCAGCAGCCAAGATGACCGGGACAAAGCCTACAGTGAGCAGTTCTTC; J: TRBJ2-1; size: many; D: .; V: TRBV4-1
CDR3: CSARVPGQGYEQYF; DNA: TGCAGTGCTAGAGTCCCGGGACAGGGCTACGAGCAGTACTTC; J: TRBJ2-7; size: many; D: TRBD1; V: TRBV20-1
CDR3: CASSLGSPGALHF; DNA: TGTGCCAGCAGCTTAGGGTCCCCTGGAGCCCTCCACTTT; J: TRBJ1-6; size: many; D: .; V: TRBV7-6
CDR3: CASSLGVSGELFF; DNA: TGTGCCAGCAGCTTAGGTGTATCCGGGGAGCTGTTTTTT; J: TRBJ2-2; size: few; D: .; V: TRBV7-9
CDR3: CASRPTSGGGNEQFF; DNA: TGTGCCAGCAGACCCACTAGCGGGGGAGGCAATGAGCAGTTCTTC; J: TRBJ2-1; size: few; D: TRBD2; V: TRBV7-9
CDR3: CASSSGTGGDEQFF; DNA: TGTGCCAGCAGTTCCGGGACAGGGGGCGATGAGCAGTTCTTC; J: TRBJ2-1; size: .; D: TRBD1; V: TRBV12-3/TRBV12-4
CDR3: CASSLDSVTNEQFF; DNA: TGTGCCAGCAGTTTGGACTCCGTTACCAATGAGCAGTTCTTC; J: TRBJ2-1; size: many; D: .; V: TRBV6-2/TRBV6-3
CDR3: CSARPSHGAYNEQFF; DNA: TGCAGTGCTCGACCCTCTCACGGGGCCTACAATGAGCAGTTCTTC; J: TRBJ2-1; size: many; D: .; V: TRBV20-1
CDR3: CASSSRGLSNQPQHF; DNA: TGTGCCAGCAGCTCACGGGGTCTTAGCAATCAGCCCCAGCATTTT; J: TRBJ1-5; size: few; D: .; V: TRBV7-2
CDR3: CASSFLASEQFF; DNA: TGTGCCAGCAGCTTCCTAGCGAGTGAGCAGTTCTTC; J: TRBJ2-1; size: .; D: .; V: TRBV7-3
CDR3: CASSQEGLFSYEQYF; DNA: TGCGCCAGCAGCCAAGAGGGCTTATTCTCCTACGAGCAGTACTTC; J: TRBJ2-7; size: many; D: .; V: TRBV4-1
CDR3: CASSLDGSDTQYF; DNA: TGTGCCAGCAGCTTAGACGGTTCAGATACGCAGTATTTT; J: TRBJ2-3; size: few; D: .; V: TRBV7-9
CDR3: CSALGRGNSNQPQHF; DNA: TGCAGTGCTCTTGGACGGGGAAATAGCAATCAGCCCCAGCATTTT; J: TRBJ1-5; size: .; D: .; V: TRBV20-1
CDR3: CASSYSAENTGELFF; DNA: TGTGCCAGCAGCTATAGCGCGGAGAACACCGGGGAGCTGTTTTTT; J: TRBJ2-2; size: .; D: .; V: TRBV6-2/TRBV6-3
CDR3: CASTPGDVGGAYDGYTF; DNA: TGTGCCAGCACCCCGGGCGACGTGGGGGGCGCATATGATGGCTACACCTTC; J: TRBJ1-2; size: .; D: .; V: TRBV6-5
CDR3: CASSQSPAGLSADTQYF; DNA: TGCGCCAGCAGCCAAAGCCCAGCGGGGCTTAGCGCAGATACGCAGTATTTT; J: TRBJ2-3; size: .; D: TRBD2; V: TRBV4-1
CDR3: CASGRIYEQYF; DNA: TGTGCTAGTGGAAGAATCTACGAGCAGTACTTC; J: TRBJ2-7; size: .; D: .; V: TRBV12-5
CDR3: CASSQDLDSSYEQYF; DNA: TGTGCCAGCAGCCAAGATTTAGATAGCTCCTACGAGCAGTACTTC; J: TRBJ2-7; size: many; D: .; V: TRBV4-2
CDR3: CASSHPTSGGNTGELFF; DNA: TGTGCCAGCAGCCACCCAACTAGCGGGGGGAACACCGGGGAGCTGTTTTTT; J: TRBJ2-2; size: few; D: TRBD2; V: TRBV7-2
CDR3: CASSGGVNSPLHF; DNA: TGTGCCAGCAGTGGCGGAGTTAATTCACCCCTCCACTTT; J: TRBJ1-6; size: .; D: .; V: TRBV6-4
CDR3: CASRTTPVTGELFF; DNA: TGTGCCAGCAGAACTACGCCAGTCACCGGGGAGCTGTTTTTT; J: TRBJ2-2; size: few; D: .; V: TRBV6-2/TRBV6-3
CDR3: CASSLETGPPNQPQHF; DNA: TGTGCCAGCTCACTCGAGACAGGTCCCCCTAATCAGCCCCAGCATTTT; J: TRBJ1-5; size: many; D: .; V: TRBV18
CDR3: CASKITGGAYYGYTF; DNA: TGTGCCAGCAAAATAACAGGGGGAGCCTACTATGGCTACACCTTC; J: TRBJ1-2; size: many; D: TRBD1; V: TRBV27
CDR3: CASSLKGPPAPLHF; DNA: TGTGCCAGCAGTTTGAAAGGCCCGCCGGCACCCCTCCACTTT; J: TRBJ1-6; size: .; D: .; V: TRBV12-3/TRBV12-4
CDR3: CASTHREETQYF; DNA: TGTGCCAGCACCCACAGAGAAGAGACCCAGTACTTC; J: TRBJ2-5; size: few; D: .; V: TRBV6-2/TRBV6-3
CDR3: CASSLTPSQGRWYNEQFF; DNA: TGCGCCAGCAGCCTGACCCCGTCCCAGGGTAGGTGGTACAATGAGCAGTTCTTC; J: TRBJ2-1; size: .; D: .; V: TRBV5-1
CDR3: CASRHQIQPSYNSPLHF; DNA: TGTGCCTCTAGACACCAAATACAACCCTCCTATAATTCACCCCTCCACTTT; J: TRBJ1-6; size: many; D: .; V: TRBV12-3/TRBV12-4
CDR3: CASSATSGGMETQYF; DNA: TGTGCCAGCAGCGCAACTAGCGGGGGGATGGAGACCCAGTACTTC; J: TRBJ2-5; size: many; D: TRBD2; V: TRBV27
CDR3: CASSPGTGGGNEQFF; DNA: TGTGCCAGTAGTCCTGGGACAGGGGGTGGCAATGAGCAGTTCTTC; J: TRBJ2-1; size: few; D: TRBD1; V: TRBV19
CDR3: CASSRRQGRNQPQHF; DNA: TGTGCCAGCAGTCGACGACAGGGGCGCAATCAGCCCCAGCATTTT; J: TRBJ1-5; size: few; D: TRBD1; V: TRBV7-2
CDR3: CASSMAQTTDTQYF; DNA: TGTGCCAGTAGTATGGCCCAGACCACAGATACGCAGTATTTT; J: TRBJ2-3; size: .; D: .; V: TRBV19
CDR3: CATSRRQGHEQFF; DNA: TGTGCCACCAGCAGGCGACAGGGCCATGAGCAGTTCTTC; J: TRBJ2-1; size: few; D: TRBD1; V: TRBV15
CDR3: CASSTGTGGTYFRTDTQYF; DNA: TGTGCCAGCAGCACCGGGACAGGGGGCACTTACTTCCGCACAGATACGCAGTATTTT; J: TRBJ2-3; size: .; D: TRBD1; V: TRBV7-8
CDR3: CASSPLRELTNEKLFF; DNA: TGTGCCAGCAGCCCCCTCAGGGAACTCACTAATGAAAAACTGTTTTTT; J: TRBJ1-4; size: .; D: .; V: TRBV7-9
CDR3: CASSQTQTGRDAYGYTF; DNA: TGCGCCAGCAGCCAAACTCAGACAGGGAGGGATGCCTATGGCTACACCTTC; J: TRBJ1-2; size: .; D: TRBD1; V: TRBV4-1
CDR3: CASSLLPASSEGPGTQYF; DNA: TGTGCCAGCAGTTTACTCCCCGCTTCGTCGGAGGGGCCGGGGACCCAGTACTTC; J: TRBJ2-5; size: .; D: .; V: TRBV27
CDR3: CASSTDGPETQYF; DNA: TGTGCCAGCAGCACGGACGGTCCCGAGACCCAGTACTTC; J: TRBJ2-5; size: few; D: .; V: TRBV7-9
CDR3: CASSPHGTDQNTEAFF; DNA: TGTGCCAGCAGTCCGCACGGGACAGACCAAAACACTGAAGCTTTCTTT; J: TRBJ1-1; size: few; D: TRBD1; V: TRBV27
CDR3: CASSLEIATNEKLFF; DNA: TGTGCCAGCAGCTTAGAGATTGCAACTAATGAAAAACTGTTTTTT; J: TRBJ1-4; size: few; D: .; V: TRBV7-9
CDR3: CASSQIADTGELFF; DNA: TGCGCCAGCAGCCAAATAGCGGACACCGGGGAGCTGTTTTTT; J: TRBJ2-2; size: .; D: .; V: TRBV4-3
CDR3: CASSFGGGPGELFF; DNA: TGTGCCAGCAGCTTCGGCGGGGGCCCCGGGGAGCTGTTTTTT; J: TRBJ2-2; size: .; D: .; V: TRBV7-3